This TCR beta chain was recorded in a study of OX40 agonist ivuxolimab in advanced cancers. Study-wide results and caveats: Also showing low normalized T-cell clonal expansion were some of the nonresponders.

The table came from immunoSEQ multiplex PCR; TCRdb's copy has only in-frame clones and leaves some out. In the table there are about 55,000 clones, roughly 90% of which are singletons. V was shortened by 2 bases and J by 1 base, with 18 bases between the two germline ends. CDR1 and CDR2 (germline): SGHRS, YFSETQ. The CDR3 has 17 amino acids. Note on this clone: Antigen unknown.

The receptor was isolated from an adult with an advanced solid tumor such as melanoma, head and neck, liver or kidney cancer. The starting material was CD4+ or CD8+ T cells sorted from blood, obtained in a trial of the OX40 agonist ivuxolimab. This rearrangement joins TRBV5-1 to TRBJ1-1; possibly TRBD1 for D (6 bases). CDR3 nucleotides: TGCGCCAGCAGCTTAGTCAGGGGCGATCTAAGGAACACTGAAGCTTTCTTT. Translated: CASSLVRGDLRNTEAFF. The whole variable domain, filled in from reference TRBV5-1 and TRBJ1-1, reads KAGVTQTPRYLIKTRGQQVTLSCSPISGHRSVSWYQQTPGQGLQFLFEYFSETQRNKGNFPGRFSGRQFSNSRSEMNVSTLELGDSALYLCASSLVRGDLRNTEAFFGQGTRLTVV.